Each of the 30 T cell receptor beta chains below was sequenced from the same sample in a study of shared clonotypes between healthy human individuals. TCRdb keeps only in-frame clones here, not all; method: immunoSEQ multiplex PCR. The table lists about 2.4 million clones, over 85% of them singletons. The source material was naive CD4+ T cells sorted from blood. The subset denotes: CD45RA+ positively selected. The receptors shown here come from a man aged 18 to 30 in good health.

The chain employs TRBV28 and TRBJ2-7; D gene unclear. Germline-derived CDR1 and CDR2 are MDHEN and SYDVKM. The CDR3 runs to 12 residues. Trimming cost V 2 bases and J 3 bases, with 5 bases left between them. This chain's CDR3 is CASSLEDYEQYF. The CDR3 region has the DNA TGTGCCAGCAGTTTAGAAGACTACGAGCAGTACTTC. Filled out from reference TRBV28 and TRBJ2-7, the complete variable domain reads DVKVTQSSRYLVKRTGEKVFLECVQDMDHENMFWYRQDPGLGLRLIYFSYDVKMKEKGDIPEGYSVSREKKERFSLILESASTNQTSMYLCASSLEDYEQYFGPGTRLTVT.

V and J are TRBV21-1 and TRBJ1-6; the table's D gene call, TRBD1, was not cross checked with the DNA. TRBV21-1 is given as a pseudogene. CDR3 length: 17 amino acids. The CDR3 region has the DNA TGTGCCAGCAGCAAAGCGGGGGCGATTCCGGCTAATTCACCCCTCCACTTT. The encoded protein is CASSKAGAIPANSPLHF.

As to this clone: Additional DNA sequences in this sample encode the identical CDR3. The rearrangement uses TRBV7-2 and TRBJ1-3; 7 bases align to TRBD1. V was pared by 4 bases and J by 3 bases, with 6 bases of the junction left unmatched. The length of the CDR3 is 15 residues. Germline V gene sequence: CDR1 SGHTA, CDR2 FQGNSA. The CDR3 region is CASSSRQGGGNTIYF. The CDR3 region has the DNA TGTGCCAGCAGCTCCAGACAGGGCGGTGGAAACACCATATATTTT.

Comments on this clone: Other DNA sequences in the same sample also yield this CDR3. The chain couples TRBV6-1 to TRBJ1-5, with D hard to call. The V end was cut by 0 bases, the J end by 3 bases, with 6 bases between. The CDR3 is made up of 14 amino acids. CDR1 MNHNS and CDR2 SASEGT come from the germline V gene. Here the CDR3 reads CASSEAGFNQPQHF. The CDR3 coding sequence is TGTGCCAGCAGTGAAGCGGGGTTCAATCAGCCCCAGCATTTT.

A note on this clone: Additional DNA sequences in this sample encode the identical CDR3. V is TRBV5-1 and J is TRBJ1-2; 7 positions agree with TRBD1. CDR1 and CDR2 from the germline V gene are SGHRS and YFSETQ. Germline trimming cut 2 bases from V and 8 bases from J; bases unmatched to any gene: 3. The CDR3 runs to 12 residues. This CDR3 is CASSLTGEGYTF. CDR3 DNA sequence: TGCGCCAGCAGCTTAACAGGGGAAGGCTACACCTTC. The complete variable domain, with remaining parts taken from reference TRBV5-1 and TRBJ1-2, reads KAGVTQTPRYLIKTRGQQVTLSCSPISGHRSVSWYQQTPGQGLQFLFEYFSETQRNKGNFPGRFSGRQFSNSRSEMNVSTLELGDSALYLCASSLTGEGYTFGSGTRLTVV.

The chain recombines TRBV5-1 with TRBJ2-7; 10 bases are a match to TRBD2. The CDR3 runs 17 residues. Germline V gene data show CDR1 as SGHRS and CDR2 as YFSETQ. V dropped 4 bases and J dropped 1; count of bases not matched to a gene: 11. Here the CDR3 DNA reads TGCGCCAGCAGCACGGGACTAGCGTTAACCACTTCCTACGAGCAGTACTTC. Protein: CASSTGLALTTSYEQYF.

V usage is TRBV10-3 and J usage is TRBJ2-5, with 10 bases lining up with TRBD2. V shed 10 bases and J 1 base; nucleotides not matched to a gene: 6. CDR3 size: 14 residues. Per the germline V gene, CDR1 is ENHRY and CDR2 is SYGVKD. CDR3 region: CATHSGRLQETQYF. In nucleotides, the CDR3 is TGTGCCACGCATAGCGGGAGGCTCCAAGAGACCCAGTACTTC.

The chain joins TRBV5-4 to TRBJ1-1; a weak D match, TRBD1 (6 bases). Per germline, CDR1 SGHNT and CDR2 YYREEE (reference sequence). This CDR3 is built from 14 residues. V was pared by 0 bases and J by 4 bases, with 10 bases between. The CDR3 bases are TGTGCCAGCAGCTTGGGGGGGCGAAGCACTGAAGCTTTCTTT. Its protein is CASSLGGRSTEAFF.

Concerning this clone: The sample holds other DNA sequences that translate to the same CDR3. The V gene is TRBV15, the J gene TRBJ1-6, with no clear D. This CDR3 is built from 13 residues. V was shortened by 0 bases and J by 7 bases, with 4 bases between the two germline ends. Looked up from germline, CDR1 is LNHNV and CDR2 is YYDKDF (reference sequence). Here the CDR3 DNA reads TGTGCCACCAGCAGAGATCGGAATTCACCCCTCCACTTT. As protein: CATSRDRNSPLHF.

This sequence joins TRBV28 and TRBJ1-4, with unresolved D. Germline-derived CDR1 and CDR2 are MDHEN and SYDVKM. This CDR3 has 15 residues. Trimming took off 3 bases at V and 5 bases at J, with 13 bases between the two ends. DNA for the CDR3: TGTGCCAGCAGTTTGAACAGTTTGGGGAATGAAAAACTGTTTTTT. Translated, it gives CASSLNSLGNEKLFF.

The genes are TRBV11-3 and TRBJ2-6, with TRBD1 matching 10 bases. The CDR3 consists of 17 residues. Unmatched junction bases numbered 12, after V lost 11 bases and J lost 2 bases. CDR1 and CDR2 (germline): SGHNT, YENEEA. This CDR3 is CAPGDGQGGTGANVLTF. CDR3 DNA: TGTGCCCCTGGTGACGGACAGGGGGGTACTGGGGCCAACGTCCTGACTTTC.

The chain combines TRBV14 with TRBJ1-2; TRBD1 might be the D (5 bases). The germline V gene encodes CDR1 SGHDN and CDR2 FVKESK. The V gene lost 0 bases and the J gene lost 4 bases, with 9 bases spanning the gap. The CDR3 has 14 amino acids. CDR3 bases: TGTGCCAGCAGCCAAGACGGAGGGACCTATGGCTACACCTTC. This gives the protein CASSQDGGTYGYTF.

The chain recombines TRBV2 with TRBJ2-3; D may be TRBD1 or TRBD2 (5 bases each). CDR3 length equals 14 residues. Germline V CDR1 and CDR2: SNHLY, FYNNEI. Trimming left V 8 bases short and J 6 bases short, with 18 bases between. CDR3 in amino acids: CASDRGTVGDTQYF. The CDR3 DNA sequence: TGTGCCAGCGATAGAGGGACCGTCGGGGATACGCAGTATTTT.

CDR3 residues: CASSLGELNTEAFF. DNA of the CDR3: TGCGCCAGCAGCTTGGGAGAATTGAACACTGAAGCTTTCTTT. The chain recombines TRBV5-1 with TRBJ1-1, with D unresolved. The germline V gene has CDR1 SGHRS and CDR2 YFSETQ. V lost 0 bases, J lost 0 bases, and 6 bases lay in between. The CDR3 is 14 residues long.

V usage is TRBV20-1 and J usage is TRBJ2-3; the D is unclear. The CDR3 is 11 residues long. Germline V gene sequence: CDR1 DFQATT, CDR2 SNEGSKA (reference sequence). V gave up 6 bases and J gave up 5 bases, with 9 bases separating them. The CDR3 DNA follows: TGCAGTGCGGAAGGGAAAGATACGCAGTATTTT. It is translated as CSAEGKDTQYF.

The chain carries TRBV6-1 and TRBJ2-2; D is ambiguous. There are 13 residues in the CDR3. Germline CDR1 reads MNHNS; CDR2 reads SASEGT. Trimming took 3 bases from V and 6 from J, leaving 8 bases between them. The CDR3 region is CASSDRFAGELFF. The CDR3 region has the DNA TGTGCCAGCAGTGATCGGTTTGCCGGGGAGCTGTTTTTT.

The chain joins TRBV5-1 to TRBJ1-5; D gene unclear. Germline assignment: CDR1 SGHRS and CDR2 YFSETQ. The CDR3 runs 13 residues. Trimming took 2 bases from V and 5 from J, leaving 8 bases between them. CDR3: CASSFGPYQPQHF. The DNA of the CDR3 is TGCGCCAGCAGCTTCGGCCCTTATCAGCCCCAGCATTTT.

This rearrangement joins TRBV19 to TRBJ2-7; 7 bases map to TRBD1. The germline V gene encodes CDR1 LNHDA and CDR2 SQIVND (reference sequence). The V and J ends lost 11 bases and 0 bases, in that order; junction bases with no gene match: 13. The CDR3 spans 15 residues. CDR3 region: CASRGGGLTSYEQYF. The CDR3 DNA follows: TGTGCCTCACGAGGGGGCGGCCTCACCTCCTACGAGCAGTACTTC.

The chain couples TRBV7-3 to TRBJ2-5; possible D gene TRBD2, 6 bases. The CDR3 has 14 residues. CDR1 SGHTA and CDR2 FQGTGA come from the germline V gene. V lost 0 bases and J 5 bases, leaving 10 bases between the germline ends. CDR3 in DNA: TGTGCCAGCAGCTTAACGGGAGGCGGGGAGACCCAGTACTTC. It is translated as CASSLTGGGETQYF. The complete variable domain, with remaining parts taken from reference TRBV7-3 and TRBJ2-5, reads GAGVSQTPSNKVTEKGKYVELRCDPISGHTALYWYRQSLGQGPEFLIYFQGTGAADDSGLPNDRFFAVRPEGSVSTLKIQRTERGDSAVYLCASSLTGGGETQYFGPGTRLLVL.

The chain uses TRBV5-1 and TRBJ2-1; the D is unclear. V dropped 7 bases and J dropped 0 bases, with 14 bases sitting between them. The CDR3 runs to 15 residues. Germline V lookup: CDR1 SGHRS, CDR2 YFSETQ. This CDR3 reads CASGADVGSYNEQFF. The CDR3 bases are TGCGCCAGCGGCGCAGACGTCGGCTCCTACAATGAGCAGTTCTTC.

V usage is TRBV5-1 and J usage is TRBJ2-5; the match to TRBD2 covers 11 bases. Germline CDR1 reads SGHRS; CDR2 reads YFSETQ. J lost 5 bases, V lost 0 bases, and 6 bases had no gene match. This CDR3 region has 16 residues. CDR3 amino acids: CASSLAPSGGTETQYF. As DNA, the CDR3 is TGCGCCAGCAGCTTGGCCCCTAGCGGGGGGACGGAGACCCAGTACTTC.

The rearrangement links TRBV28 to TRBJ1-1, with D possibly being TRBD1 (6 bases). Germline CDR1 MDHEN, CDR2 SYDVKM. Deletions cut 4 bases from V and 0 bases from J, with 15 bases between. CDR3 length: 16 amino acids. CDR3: CASSSTGRGLNTEAFF. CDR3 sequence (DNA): TGTGCCAGCAGTTCTACAGGGAGGGGCTTGAACACTGAAGCTTTCTTT.

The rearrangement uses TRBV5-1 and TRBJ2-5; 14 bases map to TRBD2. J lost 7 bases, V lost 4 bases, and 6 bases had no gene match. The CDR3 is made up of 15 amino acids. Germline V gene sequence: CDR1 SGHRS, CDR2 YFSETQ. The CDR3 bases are TGCGCCAGCAGCCGACTAGCGGGAGGGGTCGGGACCCAGTACTTC. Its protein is CASSRLAGGVGTQYF.

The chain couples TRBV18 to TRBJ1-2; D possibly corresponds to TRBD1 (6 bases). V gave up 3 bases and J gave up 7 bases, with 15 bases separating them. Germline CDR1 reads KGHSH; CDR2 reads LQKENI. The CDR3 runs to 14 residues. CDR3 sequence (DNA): TGTGCCAGCTCACCGGCCTGGGGGCCGGTTGGCTACACCTTC. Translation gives CASSPAWGPVGYTF. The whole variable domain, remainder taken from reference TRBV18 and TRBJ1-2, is NAGVMQNPRHLVRRRGQEARLRCSPMKGHSHVYWYRQLPEEGLKFMVYLQKENIIDESGMPKERFSAEFPKEGPSILRIQQVVRGDSAAYFCASSPAWGPVGYTFGSGTRLTVV.

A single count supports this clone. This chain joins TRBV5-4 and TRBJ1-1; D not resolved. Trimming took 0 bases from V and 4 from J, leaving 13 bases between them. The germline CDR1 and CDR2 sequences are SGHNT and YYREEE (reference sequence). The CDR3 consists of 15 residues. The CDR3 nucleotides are TGTGCCAGCAGCTTGGATAGGGATCGAGGCACTGAAGCTTTCTTT. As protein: CASSLDRDRGTEAFF.

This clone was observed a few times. CDR3 nucleotide sequence: TGCGCCAGCAGCTTGGCCATGTCGGACGGGGAAAAACTGTTTTTT. It encodes CASSLAMSDGEKLFF. V is TRBV5-1 and J is TRBJ1-4; D gene ambiguous. Germline lookup yields CDR1 SGHRS and CDR2 YFSETQ. The CDR3 runs 15 residues. Trimming left V 0 bases short and J 8 bases short, with 14 bases between.

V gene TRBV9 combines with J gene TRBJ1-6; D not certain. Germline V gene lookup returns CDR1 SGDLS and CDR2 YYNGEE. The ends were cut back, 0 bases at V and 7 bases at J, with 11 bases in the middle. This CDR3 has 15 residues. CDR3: CASSVGPSGNSPLHF. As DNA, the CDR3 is TGTGCCAGCAGCGTAGGTCCCTCTGGCAATTCACCCCTCCACTTT.

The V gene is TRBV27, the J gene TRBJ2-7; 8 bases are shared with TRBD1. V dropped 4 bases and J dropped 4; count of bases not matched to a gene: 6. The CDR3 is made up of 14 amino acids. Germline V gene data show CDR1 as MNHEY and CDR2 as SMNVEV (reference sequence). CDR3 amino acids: CASSYGQGRYEQYF. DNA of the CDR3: TGTGCCAGCAGTTACGGACAGGGAAGGTACGAGCAGTACTTC.

The DNA for the CDR3 is TGTGCCAGCAGCCAAGGAGTCGGGGGCCCGTGGAAGACCATATATTTT. Its protein is CASSQGVGGPWKTIYF. This sequence joins TRBV4-2 and TRBJ1-3, with D possibly TRBD1 on 6 matching bases. The germline gives CDR1 LGHNA, CDR2 YNFKEQ. Trimming shortened V by 1 base and J by 10 bases, and 20 bases separated the two germline ends. The CDR3 runs to 16 residues.

CDR3 residues: CASSLVDSDEKLFF. CDR3 DNA sequence: TGCGCCAGCAGCTTGGTGGACTCGGATGAAAAACTGTTTTTT. The V gene is TRBV5-1, the J gene TRBJ1-4; D ambiguous. This CDR3 contains 14 residues. Germline-derived CDR1 and CDR2 are SGHRS and YFSETQ. V lost 0 bases to trimming and J lost 6 bases, with 9 bases between them.